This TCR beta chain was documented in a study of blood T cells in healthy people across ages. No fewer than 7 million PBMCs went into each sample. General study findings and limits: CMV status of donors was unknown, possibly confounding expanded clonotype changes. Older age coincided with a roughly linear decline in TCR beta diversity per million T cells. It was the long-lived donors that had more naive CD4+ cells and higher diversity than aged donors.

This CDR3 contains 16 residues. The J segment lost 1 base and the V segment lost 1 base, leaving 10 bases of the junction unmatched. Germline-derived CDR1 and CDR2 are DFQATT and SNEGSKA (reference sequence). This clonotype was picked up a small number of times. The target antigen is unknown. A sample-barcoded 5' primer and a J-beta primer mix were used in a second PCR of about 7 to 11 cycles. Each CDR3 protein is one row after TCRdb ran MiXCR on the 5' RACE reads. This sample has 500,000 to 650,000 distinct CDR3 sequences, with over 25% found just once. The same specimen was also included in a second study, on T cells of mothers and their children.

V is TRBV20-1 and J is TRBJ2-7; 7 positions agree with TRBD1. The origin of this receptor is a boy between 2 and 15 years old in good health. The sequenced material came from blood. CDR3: CSARVGTAERSYEQYF. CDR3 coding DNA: TGCAGTGCTAGAGTTGGGACAGCCGAGCGATCCTACGAGCAGTACTTC.